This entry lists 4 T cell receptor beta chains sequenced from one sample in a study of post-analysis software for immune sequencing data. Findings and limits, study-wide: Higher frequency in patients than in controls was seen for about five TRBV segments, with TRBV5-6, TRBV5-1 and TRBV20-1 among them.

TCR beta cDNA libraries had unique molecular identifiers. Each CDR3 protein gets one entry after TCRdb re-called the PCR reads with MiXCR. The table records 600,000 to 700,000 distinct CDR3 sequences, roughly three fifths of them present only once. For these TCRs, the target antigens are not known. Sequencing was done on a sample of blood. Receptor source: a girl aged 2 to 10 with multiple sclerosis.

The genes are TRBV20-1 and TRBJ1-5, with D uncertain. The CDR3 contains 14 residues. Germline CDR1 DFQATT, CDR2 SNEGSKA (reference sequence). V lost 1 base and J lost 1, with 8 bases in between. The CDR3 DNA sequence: TGCAGTGCTAGAGCCGGGCTCAGCAATCAGCCCCAGCATTTT. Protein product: CSARAGLSNQPQHF.

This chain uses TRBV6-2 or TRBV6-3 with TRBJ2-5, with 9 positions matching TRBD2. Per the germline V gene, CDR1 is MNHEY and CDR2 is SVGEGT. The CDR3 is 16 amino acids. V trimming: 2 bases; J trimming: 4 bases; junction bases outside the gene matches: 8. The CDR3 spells CASSYGAGGPVETQYF. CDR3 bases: TGTGCCAGCAGTTACGGAGCGGGGGGTCCGGTAGAGACCCAGTACTTC.

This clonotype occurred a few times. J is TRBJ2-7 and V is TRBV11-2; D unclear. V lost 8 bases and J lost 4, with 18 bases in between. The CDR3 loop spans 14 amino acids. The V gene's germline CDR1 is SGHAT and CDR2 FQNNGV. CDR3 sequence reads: CASRSPRAGYEQYF. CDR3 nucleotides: TGTGCCAGCCGCTCCCCACGGGCAGGTTACGAGCAGTACTTC. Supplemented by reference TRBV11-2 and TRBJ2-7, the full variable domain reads EAGVAQSPRYKIIEKRQSVAFWCNPISGHATLYWYQQILGQGPKLLIQFQNNGVVDDSQLPKDRFSAERLKGVDSTLKIQPAKLEDSAVYLCASRSPRAGYEQYFGPGTRLTVT.

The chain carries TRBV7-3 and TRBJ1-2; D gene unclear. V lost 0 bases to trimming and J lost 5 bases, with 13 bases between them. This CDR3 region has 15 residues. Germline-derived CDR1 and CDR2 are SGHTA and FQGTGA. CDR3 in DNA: TGTGCCAGCAGCTTAACCGGCGACGTCCGTTATGGCTACACCTTC. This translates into CASSLTGDVRYGYTF.